Given below is one T cell receptor (beta chain) in context. Sequenced by immunoSEQ multiplex PCR; TCRdb stores in-frame clones only, minus some. The table shows approximately 230,000 clones, with 82% occurring only once. This entry belongs to a study of control samples from healthy donors and cancer patients. The V and J ends lost 5 bases and 2 bases, in that order; junction bases with no gene match: 9. CDR3 length: 17 amino acids. Germline V gene sequence: CDR1 LNHDA, CDR2 SQIVND (reference sequence). The rearrangement uses TRBV19 and TRBJ2-3, with TRBD2 identical over 11 bases. The receptor comes from a woman between 55 and 75 years old with lung cancer. Sequencing used PBMCs. The CDR3 loop is CASSAGLAGGTTDTQYF. The CDR3 bases are TGTGCCAGTAGTGCCGGACTAGCGGGCGGGACCACAGATACGCAGTATTTT.